A single sample gave rise to the 32 T cell receptor beta chains below, sequenced in a study of T cell responses to AZD1222 COVID-19 vaccine. Only in-frame clones appear in the TCRdb table, and some are missing; sequencing was by immunoSEQ multiplex PCR. The sample lists about 110,000 clones; roughly nine tenths were seen once. Sequences were derived from peripheral blood, sampled on day 0 of AZD1222 vaccination. The receptors shown here come from an adult in good health.

This chain connects TRBV21-1 to TRBJ1-2. TRBV21-1 is reported as a pseudogene. CDR3 size: 11 residues. In nucleotides, the CDR3 is TGTGCCAGCAGTCTCCCCTATGGCTACACCTTC. Amino acids: CASSLPYGYTF.

The rearrangement joins TRBV3-1 (or the pseudogene TRBV3-2) to TRBJ1-1, with 9 bases lining up with TRBD1. V shed 11 bases and J 4 bases; nucleotides not matched to a gene: 5. CDR3 length: 12 amino acids. In germline, CDR1 is LGHDT, CDR2 YNNKEL (reference sequence). CDR3 sequence: CASDRGATEAFF. Written as DNA, the CDR3 is TGTGCCTCTGACAGGGGGGCCACTGAAGCTTTCTTT.

The rearrangement links TRBV30 to TRBJ1-4; no definite D call. Trimming removed 2 bases at V and 8 bases at J, with 9 bases between. The germline V gene has CDR1 GTSNPN and CDR2 SVGIG (reference sequence). The CDR3 totals 12 residues. The CDR3 sequence is CAWSPEGEKLFF. DNA for the CDR3: TGTGCCTGGAGTCCGGAGGGCGAAAAACTGTTTTTT.

A note on this clone: At the DNA level, this CDR3 is encoded by other sequences in the same sample as well. The rearrangement joins TRBV2 to TRBJ1-5, with no clear D. The CDR3 is 13 residues long. Germline CDR1 is SNHLY and CDR2 is FYNNEI. V lost 4 bases and J 3 bases, leaving 7 bases between the germline ends. The CDR3 loop reads CASSGESNQPQHF. DNA for the CDR3: TGTGCCAGCAGTGGAGAGTCCAATCAGCCCCAGCATTTT. The full variable domain, rest sourced from reference TRBV2 and TRBJ1-5, is EPEVTQTPSHQVTQMGQEVILRCVPISNHLYFYWYRQILGQKVEFLVSFYNNEISEKSEIFDDQFSVERPDGSNFTLKIRSTKLEDSAMYFCASSGESNQPQHFGDGTRLSIL.

The rearrangement links TRBV21-1 to TRBJ2-7. TRBV21-1 is reported as a pseudogene. The CDR3 has 15 amino acids. CDR3: CASCSLKGSAYEQYF. In DNA, the CDR3 is TGTGCCAGCTGCTCCCTGAAGGGGAGCGCCTACGAGCAGTACTTC.

This clone was picked up one time. The J gene is TRBJ1-6, the V gene TRBV25-1; D possibly corresponds to TRBD1 (5 bases). Between the trimmed V and J ends, which lost 7 bases and 4 bases, there was a span of 8 bases. The CDR3 contains 13 residues. Germline V gene sequence: CDR1 MGHDK, CDR2 SYGVNS. The CDR3 loop is CASTRQYNSPLHF. DNA of the CDR3: TGTGCCAGCACCAGACAGTATAATTCACCCCTCCACTTT.

The rearrangement links TRBV4-2 to TRBJ1-1, with D possibly TRBD1 on 5 matching bases. The CDR3 covers 14 residues. Trimming cost V 1 base and J 3 bases, with 9 bases left between them. Germline V CDR1 and CDR2: LGHNA, YNFKEQ. The CDR3 loop reads CASSQGAGDTEAFF. The CDR3 DNA reads TGTGCCAGCAGCCAAGGGGCGGGGGACACTGAAGCTTTCTTT.

The chain is built from TRBV24-1 and TRBJ2-1; TRBD2 matches 14 bases. The CDR3 is made up of 15 amino acids. V was pared by 6 bases and J by 10 bases, with 7 bases of the junction left unmatched. Germline V CDR1 and CDR2: KGHDR, SFDVKD. CDR3 bases: TGTGCCACCAGTACCGGGACTAGCGGGAGCTGGGAGCAGTTCTTC. Translated, it gives CATSTGTSGSWEQFF.

V gene TRBV27 combines with J gene TRBJ2-5, with D perhaps matching TRBD1 (8 bases). The ends were cut back, 7 bases at V and 5 bases at J, with 20 bases in the middle. The CDR3 is 15 amino acids. CDR1 is MNHEY, CDR2 SMNVEV, per germline (reference sequence). The CDR3 sequence is CASKVQGEGVETQYF. DNA for the CDR3: TGTGCCAGCAAAGTACAGGGGGAGGGTGTGGAGACCCAGTACTTC.

The J gene is TRBJ2-3, the V gene TRBV4-1, with a possible D match to TRBD2 (6 bases). Germline loops: CDR1 MGHRA, CDR2 YSYEKL. Trimming left V 3 bases short and J 4 bases short, with 14 bases between. The CDR3 is 15 amino acids. The chain's CDR3 is CASSQEGGGPDTQYF. Written as DNA, the CDR3 is TGCGCCAGCAGCCAGGAGGGAGGCGGGCCAGATACGCAGTATTTT.

In its sample, this clone was seen once. The chain uses TRBV7-3 and TRBJ1-4; a weak D match, TRBD1 (6 bases). The length of the CDR3 is 15 residues. V dropped 2 bases and J dropped 7 bases, with 14 bases sitting between them. Germline loops: CDR1 SGHTA, CDR2 FQGTGA. CDR3 sequence reads: CASSLRLTRGEKLFF. The CDR3 DNA is TGTGCCAGCAGCTTACGCCTAACCAGGGGTGAAAAACTGTTTTTT. Full variable domain (missing parts from reference TRBV7-3 and TRBJ1-4): GAGVSQTPSNKVTEKGKYVELRCDPISGHTALYWYRQSLGQGPEFLIYFQGTGAADDSGLPNDRFFAVRPEGSVSTLKIQRTERGDSAVYLCASSLRLTRGEKLFFGSGTQLSVL.

The rearrangement joins TRBV9 to TRBJ1-3, with D tentatively TRBD1 (6 bases). Germline values: CDR1 SGDLS, CDR2 YYNGEE. The CDR3 has 17 residues. Deletions cut 3 bases from V and 1 base from J, with 17 bases between. This CDR3 is CASSAPRGARSGNTIYF. The DNA of the CDR3 is TGTGCCAGCAGCGCCCCCCGGGGGGCAAGATCTGGAAACACCATATATTTT.

The J gene is TRBJ1-1, the V gene TRBV5-5; 7 nucleotides agree with TRBD1. From germline, CDR1 is SGHKS and CDR2 YYEKEE (reference sequence). The length of the CDR3 is 16 residues. Trimming removed 1 base from V and 4 bases from J; junction bases left unmatched: 10. The CDR3 loop is CASSLRDSIGGTEAFF. CDR3 coding DNA: TGTGCCAGCAGCTTGAGGGACAGCATCGGGGGCACTGAAGCTTTCTTT.

V is TRBV25-1 and J is TRBJ2-7; TRBD1 is a possible D gene (6 bases). V dropped 2 bases and J dropped 4 bases, with 9 bases sitting between them. The CDR3 length is 13 residues. Germline loops: CDR1 MGHDK, CDR2 SYGVNS. The CDR3: CASSERQGYEQYF. The CDR3, as DNA: TGTGCCAGCAGTGAACGGCAGGGGTACGAGCAGTACTTC.

The J gene is TRBJ2-3, the V gene TRBV5-5, with TRBD1 matching 9 bases. CDR1 and CDR2 from the germline V gene are SGHKS and YYEKEE (reference sequence). V shed 4 bases, J shed 0 bases, and the junction held 18 bases outside the gene matches. The CDR3 runs to 20 residues. The DNA for the CDR3 is TGTGCCAGCAGCCCCCGAGGGCGGGACAGGGCCTTCCCTAGCACAGATACGCAGTATTTT. This gives the protein CASSPRGRDRAFPSTDTQYF.

V is TRBV19 and J is TRBJ1-3; D is unresolved. This CDR3 comprises 15 residues. Trimming pared 6 bases from V and 7 bases from J, leaving 19 bases between. Germline CDR1 is LNHDA and CDR2 is SQIVND (reference sequence). CDR3 protein: CASRMDGGGRNTIYF. The CDR3 region has the DNA TGTGCCAGTAGGATGGACGGTGGAGGAAGGAACACCATATATTTT.

CDR3 in amino acids: CASSLGSSSYNEQFF. DNA of the CDR3: TGTGCCAGCAGCTTGGGGTCTAGCTCCTACAATGAGCAGTTCTTC. The chain is built from TRBV5-4 and TRBJ2-1; no definite D call. Germline loops: CDR1 SGHNT, CDR2 YYREEE (reference sequence). V was cut by 0 bases and J by 0 bases, with 7 bases left in between. The CDR3 totals 15 residues.

The V gene is TRBV27, the J gene TRBJ2-7; TRBD2 agrees at 12 bases. Germline V gene data show CDR1 as MNHEY and CDR2 as SMNVEV (reference sequence). The CDR3 contains 15 residues. The trim removed 3 bases at V and 4 bases at J, leaving 4 bases unmatched. DNA of the CDR3: TGTGCCAGCAGTTTGTCCGGGACTAGCGGGTACGAGCAGTACTTC. This codes for CASSLSGTSGYEQYF.

This chain connects TRBV3-1 (or the pseudogene TRBV3-2) to TRBJ2-1; TRBD2 matches 8 bases. CDR1 LGHDT and CDR2 YNNKEL come from the germline V gene (reference sequence). The V segment lost 5 bases and the J segment 6 bases; nucleotides outside the gene matches: 12. This CDR3 has 16 residues. Here the CDR3 DNA reads TGTGCCAGCAGCTCCCACGGGGGGGGCGGGGTCAATGAGCAGTTCTTC. It encodes CASSSHGGGGVNEQFF.

The gene calls are TRBV5-5 and TRBJ2-5; 7 positions match TRBD1. V lost 4 bases, J lost 2 bases, and 5 bases stayed unmatched. The germline V gene encodes CDR1 SGHKS and CDR2 YYEKEE (reference sequence). The CDR3 is 14 residues long. The CDR3 protein is CASSLMGQQETQYF. In DNA form, the CDR3 reads TGTGCCAGCAGCCTAATGGGACAGCAAGAGACCCAGTACTTC. Full variable domain (remainder filled in from reference TRBV5-5 and TRBJ2-5): DAGVTQSPTHLIKTRGQQVTLRCSPISGHKSVSWYQQVLGQGPQFIFQYYEKEERGRGNFPDRFSARQFPNYSSELNVNALLLGDSALYLCASSLMGQQETQYFGPGTRLLVL.

V gene TRBV19 combines with J gene TRBJ1-5, with D unclear. Germline-derived CDR1 and CDR2 are LNHDA and SQIVND (reference sequence). The V end lost 1 base, the J end lost 0 bases, and 10 bases lay between the germline ends. This CDR3 is built from 16 residues. The CDR3 nucleotides read TGTGCCAGTAGTATAGGAGGCGAGCATAGCAATCAGCCCCAGCATTTT. Translating it yields CASSIGGEHSNQPQHF.

The V call is TRBV18, the J call TRBJ1-1, with D possibly TRBD1 on 5 matching bases. Germline CDR1 and CDR2: KGHSH and LQKENI. With 5 bases removed from V and 5 bases from J, the gap between germline ends came to 9 bases. This CDR3 spans 12 amino acids. CDR3 sequence reads: CASSVTDTEAFF. The CDR3 DNA is TGTGCCAGCTCAGTGACAGATACTGAAGCTTTCTTT.

This clone was observed a few times. The rearrangement uses TRBV6-1 and TRBJ2-4, with D perhaps matching TRBD1 (7 bases). The CDR3 runs 16 residues. Germline V lookup: CDR1 MNHNS, CDR2 SASEGT. V was trimmed by 1 base and J by 0 bases, leaving 10 bases between them. The CDR3 reads CASSEGRGLAKNIQYF. For the CDR3, the DNA is TGTGCCAGCAGTGAAGGGAGGGGGCTAGCCAAAAACATTCAGTACTTC.

This sequence joins TRBV4-2 and TRBJ1-1; D remains unclear. Germline CDR1 LGHNA, CDR2 YNFKEQ. Trimming pared 6 bases from V and 2 bases from J, leaving 13 bases between. CDR3 length: 14 residues. In DNA form, the CDR3 reads TGTGCCAGCAGTCTCCGGGTTCTAAACACTGAAGCTTTCTTT. Its translation is CASSLRVLNTEAFF.

The chain joins TRBV6-5 to TRBJ1-5; 7 bases fit TRBD1. CDR1 is MNHEY, CDR2 SVGAGI, per germline. V dropped 6 bases and J dropped 4; count of bases not matched to a gene: 3. The CDR3 extends over 13 amino acids. Here the CDR3 DNA reads TGTGCCAGCAGCGGGACAGTTAATCAGCCCCAGCATTTT. Encoded protein: CASSGTVNQPQHF.

The rearrangement links TRBV12-5 to TRBJ1-6; no clear D gene. In germline, CDR1 is LGHNT, CDR2 FRNRAP. V lost 3 bases to trimming and J lost 8 bases, with 8 bases between them. This CDR3 is built from 13 residues. The CDR3 here is CASGFGGDSPLHF. CDR3 in DNA: TGTGCTAGTGGTTTCGGTGGCGATTCACCCCTCCACTTT. Drawing the rest from reference TRBV12-5 and TRBJ1-6, the complete variable domain is DARVTQTPRHKVTEMGQEVTMRCQPILGHNTVFWYRQTMMQGLELLAYFRNRAPLDDSGMPKDRFSAEMPDATLATLKIQPSEPRDSAVYFCASGFGGDSPLHFGNGTRLTVT.

This clone was found once. The chain joins TRBV27 to TRBJ1-1; no clear D gene. The V end was cut by 3 bases, the J end by 1 base, with 9 bases between. The CDR3 is 14 amino acids. Germline V gene data show CDR1 as MNHEY and CDR2 as SMNVEV (reference sequence). The CDR3 sequence: CASSFEAGNTEAFF. Written as DNA, the CDR3 is TGTGCCAGCAGTTTCGAGGCGGGGAACACTGAAGCTTTCTTT.

The chain couples TRBV19 to TRBJ1-2; D is undetermined. In germline, CDR1 is LNHDA, CDR2 SQIVND (reference sequence). This CDR3 comprises 11 residues. Trimming took 10 bases from V and 4 from J, leaving 10 bases between them. The CDR3 region is CATQTSYGYTF. The CDR3 nucleotides are TGTGCCACGCAAACGTCCTATGGCTACACCTTC.

The genes are TRBV11-2 and TRBJ1-5; weak D call: TRBD1 (5 bases). The CDR3 loop spans 18 amino acids. V was trimmed by 5 bases and J by 0 bases, leaving 20 bases between them. Germline CDR1 is SGHAT and CDR2 is FQNNGV. In DNA form, the CDR3 reads TGTGCCAGCAGCCTCAATGTTGTGGGGACTTATAGCAATCAGCCCCAGCATTTT. This translates into CASSLNVVGTYSNQPQHF.

The chain recombines TRBV19 with TRBJ2-3, with 7 bases identical to TRBD2. CDR3 length: 14 residues. V dropped 3 bases and J dropped 4; count of bases not matched to a gene: 4. CDR1 and CDR2 (germline): LNHDA, SQIVND (reference sequence). CDR3 DNA: TGTGCCAGTAGTATCGGGGGGACCGCAGATACGCAGTATTTT. Amino acid sequence: CASSIGGTADTQYF.

The DNA of the CDR3 is TGTGCCAGCAGCTTACTGCCAGGGAGCTCCTACGAGCAGTACTTC. This codes for CASSLLPGSSYEQYF. This rearrangement joins TRBV11-3 to TRBJ2-7; tentatively, D is TRBD1 or TRBD2 (5 bases each). The CDR3 length is 15 residues. Trimming left V 2 bases short and J 0 bases short, with 11 bases between. The V gene's germline CDR1 is SGHNT and CDR2 YENEEA.

The chain joins TRBV4-1 to TRBJ2-1; D is possibly TRBD2 (6 bases). Trimming took 0 bases from V and 4 from J, leaving 10 bases between them. This CDR3 is 15 amino acids long. CDR1 and CDR2 from the germline V gene are MGHRA and YSYEKL. CDR3 DNA sequence: TGCGCCAGCAGCCAAGAGGGAGGCCCTTACAATGAGCAGTTCTTC. Translated, it gives CASSQEGGPYNEQFF.